The table lists the clone carrying this T cell receptor (beta chain) with a few counts. The antigen is unknown. TCRdb itself ran the 5' RACE reads through MiXCR, one entry per CDR3 protein. The sample contains fewer than 400,000 distinct CDR3 sequences, 10% to 15% of which appear only once. The sample belongs to a study of T-cell memory formation after mild COVID-19. Trimming left V 0 bases short and J 3 bases short, with 8 bases between. The germline CDR1 and CDR2 sequences are MNHEY and SVGAGI. CDR3 length equals 15 residues. Study results and caveats: Day 15 to 85 contractors were CD4/CD8 balanced; later expanders leaned CD4+.

The chain has TRBV6-5 and TRBJ2-2; D not resolved. This clonotype was sampled from a young man who had mild COVID-19 (a few samples of this study predate the infection). Cell type and time point are not known. Material: PBMCs or a T cell subset sorted from them (not recorded which). CDR3: CASSYSIFYTGELFF. The CDR3 nucleotides are TGTGCCAGCAGTTACTCTATCTTTTACACCGGGGAGCTGTTTTTT.